Presented here are 31 T cell receptor beta chains from one specimen sequenced in a study of T cell responses to AZD1222 COVID-19 vaccine. Libraries were prepared by immunoSEQ multiplex PCR; TCRdb keeps only in-frame clonotypes and omits some of them. The sample contains about 94,000 clones, 88% of which appear only once. The material sequenced was peripheral blood, taken on day 0 of AZD1222 vaccination. These receptors all come from an adult in good health.

The V call is TRBV14, the J call TRBJ2-1; D is unclear. The CDR3 sequence is 11 residues long. The V and J ends lost 5 bases and 13 bases respectively, with 12 bases between them. The germline V gene encodes CDR1 SGHDN and CDR2 FVKESK. The CDR3 DNA follows: TGTGCCAGCAGCGCCGGTGGGCCTCAGTTCTTC. Amino acids: CASSAGGPQFF.

This clone was picked up a small number of times. The chain is built from TRBV12-3 or TRBV12-4 and TRBJ1-2; D is unresolved. V was cut by 6 bases and J by 4 bases, with 9 bases left in between. CDR3 length equals 12 residues. In DNA, the CDR3 is TGTGCCAGCAGAACAGATCCCTATGGCTACACCTTC. Encoded protein: CASRTDPYGYTF.

The CDR3 here is CASSSGLTYMNTEAFF. The CDR3, as DNA: TGCGCCAGCAGCTCGGGACTGACCTACATGAACACTGAAGCTTTCTTT. This chain connects TRBV5-1 to TRBJ1-1; D is perhaps TRBD1 (5 bases). The CDR3 consists of 16 residues. Germline V gene sequence: CDR1 SGHRS, CDR2 YFSETQ. Trimming removed 3 bases from V and 0 bases from J, with 15 bases in between.

The chain combines TRBV10-1 with TRBJ1-1; maybe TRBD1 (5 bases). V dropped 1 base and J dropped 5 bases, with 17 bases sitting between them. Germline V CDR1 and CDR2: WNHNN, SYGVQD (reference sequence). The CDR3 is 16 residues long. In nucleotides, the CDR3 is TGCGCCAGCAGTGAGTTAGGGGCCGAGGCTCGTACTGAAGCTTTCTTT. Translation: CASSELGAEARTEAFF.

This clone was seen a handful of times. The J gene is TRBJ1-2, the V gene TRBV29-1, with D possibly matching TRBD1 (5 bases). Germline V lookup: CDR1 SQVTM, CDR2 ANQGSEA. The V gene lost 6 bases and the J gene lost 8 bases, with 19 bases spanning the gap. This CDR3 has 13 amino acids. CDR3 in DNA: TGCAGCGTGCAACCCGGGGGGACCGTAGGCTACACCTTC. It specifies CSVQPGGTVGYTF. The whole variable domain, remainder taken from reference TRBV29-1 and TRBJ1-2, is SAVISQKPSRDICQRGTSLTIQCQVDSQVTMMFWYRQQPGQSLTLIATANQGSEATYESGFVIDKFPISRPNLTFSTLTVSNMSPEDSSIYLCSVQPGGTVGYTFGSGTRLTVV.

The chain recombines TRBV6-5 with TRBJ1-5; D remains ambiguous. Germline V CDR1 and CDR2: MNHEY, SVGAGI. Trimming removed 0 bases at V and 0 bases at J, with 6 bases between. The CDR3 consists of 15 residues. CDR3 bases: TGTGCCAGCAGTTACTCTAGTAATAGCAATCAGCCCCAGCATTTT. Its translation is CASSYSSNSNQPQHF.

The chain employs TRBV7-2 and TRBJ1-5, with TRBD1 matching over 9 bases. The germline CDR1 and CDR2 sequences are SGHTA and FQGNSA. The CDR3 spans 15 residues. After removal of 5 bases from V and 6 bases from J, the junction contained 8 bases not matched to a gene. The CDR3 bases are TGTGCCAGCAGCCCTCAACAGGGGGCGCTTCAGCCCCAGCATTTT. Translation gives CASSPQQGALQPQHF. Full variable domain (missing parts from reference TRBV7-2 and TRBJ1-5): GAGVSQSPSNKVTEKGKDVELRCDPISGHTALYWYRQSLGQGLEFLIYFQGNSAPDKSGLPSDRFSAERTGGSVSTLTIQRTQQEDSAVYLCASSPQQGALQPQHFGDGTRLSIL.

V and J are TRBV19 and TRBJ1-4, with TRBD1 identical over 9 bases. The CDR3 consists of 14 residues. V gave up 5 bases and J gave up 10 bases; unmatched junction bases: 8. Germline-derived CDR1 and CDR2 are LNHDA and SQIVND (reference sequence). Here the CDR3 reads CASSPGTGTSKLFF. Written as DNA, the CDR3 is TGTGCCAGTAGTCCAGGGACAGGGACATCAAAACTGTTTTTT. The full variable domain, rest sourced from reference TRBV19 and TRBJ1-4, is DGGITQSPKYLFRKEGQNVTLSCEQNLNHDAMYWYRQDPGQGLRLIYYSQIVNDFQKGDIAEGYSVSREKKESFPLTVTSAQKNPTAFYLCASSPGTGTSKLFFGSGTQLSVL.

This chain uses TRBV28 with TRBJ2-5; D is possibly TRBD2 (7 bases). V lost 3 bases, J lost 6 bases, and 17 bases lay in between. This CDR3 has 15 amino acids. Germline V gene sequence: CDR1 MDHEN, CDR2 SYDVKM. The CDR3 sequence: CASSLDGGPLKTQYF. CDR3 coding DNA: TGTGCCAGCAGTTTGGACGGGGGGCCGTTGAAGACCCAGTACTTC.

This clone was observed a single time. This rearrangement joins TRBV3-1 (or the pseudogene TRBV3-2) to TRBJ1-6, with 8 nucleotides matching TRBD1. In germline, CDR1 is LGHDT, CDR2 YNNKEL (reference sequence). This CDR3 spans 14 amino acids. The V and J ends lost 4 bases and 8 bases, in that order; junction bases with no gene match: 4. The CDR3 bases are TGTGCCAGCAGCCTTGGACAGGGTCATTCACCCCTCCACTTT. It specifies CASSLGQGHSPLHF.

The chain uses TRBV7-9 and TRBJ1-3; D is unclear. The CDR3 spans 16 residues. V was pared by 1 base and J by 0 bases, with 10 bases between. Germline-derived CDR1 and CDR2 are SEHNR and FQNEAQ (reference sequence). The CDR3 sequence is CASSLDDYSSGNTIYF. CDR3 DNA: TGTGCCAGCAGCTTAGACGACTACTCCTCTGGAAACACCATATATTTT.

The chain uses TRBV13 and TRBJ2-3; 15 bases match TRBD2. The CDR3 totals 19 residues. Unmatched junction bases numbered 10, after V lost 4 bases and J lost 2 bases. Germline-derived CDR1 and CDR2 are PRHDT and FYEKMQ (reference sequence). CDR3 DNA sequence: TGTGCCAGCAGCTCGTCCGGGACTAGCGGGGGGTCCTTCACAGATACGCAGTATTTT. Translation gives CASSSSGTSGGSFTDTQYF.

The chain combines TRBV9 with TRBJ2-3, with 10 bases matching TRBD2. This CDR3 is built from 16 residues. Trimming cost V 4 bases and J 0 bases; bases outside gene matches: 5. Per germline, CDR1 SGDLS and CDR2 YYNGEE. The CDR3 sequence is CASSLAGAPSTDTQYF. As DNA, the CDR3 is TGTGCCAGCAGCCTAGCGGGGGCCCCAAGCACAGATACGCAGTATTTT.

DNA of the CDR3: TGTGCCAGCTCACCAGGAACCGCGAACACTGAAGCTTTCTTT. Protein product: CASSPGTANTEAFF. The J gene is TRBJ1-1, the V gene TRBV18; D is uncertain. In germline, CDR1 is KGHSH, CDR2 LQKENI. V lost 2 bases and J 1 base, leaving 8 bases between the germline ends. The CDR3 extends over 14 amino acids.

The chain recombines TRBV4-3 with TRBJ2-2, with TRBD2 as a possible D gene (6 bases). In germline, CDR1 is LGHNA, CDR2 YSLEER. Between the trimmed V and J ends, which lost 1 base and 6 bases, there was a span of 12 bases. The CDR3 totals 15 residues. The CDR3 loop is CASSQASVVSGELFF. The DNA of the CDR3 is TGCGCCAGCAGCCAAGCTAGCGTAGTATCCGGGGAGCTGTTTTTT.

The chain couples TRBV5-4 to TRBJ1-4; tentative D call: TRBD1 (6 bases). The germline V and J ends were trimmed by 3 bases and 7 bases, with 19 bases remaining between them. Germline CDR1 is SGHNT and CDR2 is YYREEE (reference sequence). This CDR3 region has 16 residues. Here the CDR3 DNA reads TGTGCCAGCAGCTCCCAGGGGACCGCGATAGGTGAAAAACTGTTTTTT. Translation: CASSSQGTAIGEKLFF.

The chain carries TRBV11-2 and TRBJ1-4, with unresolved D. This CDR3 is built from 15 residues. Per germline, CDR1 SGHAT and CDR2 FQNNGV. V gave up 1 base and J gave up 4 bases, with 10 bases separating them. The CDR3 DNA follows: TGTGCCAGCAGCTTAGGTGTACAGCTTAATGAAAAACTGTTTTTT. Residues: CASSLGVQLNEKLFF. The complete variable domain, with remaining parts taken from reference TRBV11-2 and TRBJ1-4, reads EAGVAQSPRYKIIEKRQSVAFWCNPISGHATLYWYQQILGQGPKLLIQFQNNGVVDDSQLPKDRFSAERLKGVDSTLKIQPAKLEDSAVYLCASSLGVQLNEKLFFGSGTQLSVL.

The genes are TRBV5-1 and TRBJ1-1, with D uncertain. CDR3 length: 14 amino acids. V lost 3 bases and J lost 6, with 15 bases in between. Germline lookup yields CDR1 SGHRS and CDR2 YFSETQ. In nucleotides, the CDR3 is TGCGCCAGCAGCTCGTTGGGGAAATTAGCTGAAGCTTTCTTT. Protein: CASSSLGKLAEAFF.

This clone was recorded once. V and J are TRBV6-5 and TRBJ2-5; D may correspond to TRBD1 or TRBD2 (7 bases each). CDR3 length: 15 amino acids. Trimming took 0 bases from V and 4 from J, leaving 12 bases between them. The germline V gene encodes CDR1 MNHEY and CDR2 SVGAGI. CDR3 sequence: CASSYSPGGGETQYF. The CDR3 region has the DNA TGTGCCAGCAGTTACTCCCCAGGGGGGGGAGAGACCCAGTACTTC.

This rearrangement joins TRBV7-2 to TRBJ2-6, with 7 bases aligning to TRBD2. V lost 8 bases to trimming and J lost 0 bases; unmatched junction nucleotides: 7. The CDR3 consists of 16 residues. Germline CDR1 SGHTA, CDR2 FQGNSA. The CDR3 DNA follows: TGTGCCAGCGCGGGGGTCGGGGGCTCTGGGGCCAACGTCCTGACTTTC. Residues: CASAGVGGSGANVLTF.

This clone turned up a few times. The chain combines TRBV5-4 with TRBJ2-7; 11 nucleotides agree with TRBD2. Trimming removed 5 bases from V and 2 bases from J; junction bases left unmatched: 3. This CDR3 has 14 residues. Germline CDR1 and CDR2: SGHNT and YYREEE (reference sequence). CDR3 nucleotides: TGTGCCAGCAGTCCGACTAGCGGGGCCTACGAGCAGTACTTC. It is translated as CASSPTSGAYEQYF.

DNA for the CDR3: TGTGCCAGCAGCCCAGCAGGACAGGGCATCTATGGCTACACCTTC. This encodes CASSPAGQGIYGYTF. V and J are TRBV13 and TRBJ1-2, with 8 bases identical to TRBD1. CDR1 is PRHDT, CDR2 FYEKMQ, per germline (reference sequence). V dropped 5 bases and J dropped 4; count of bases not matched to a gene: 9. The CDR3 covers 15 residues.

The chain has TRBV6-5 and TRBJ2-3; D perhaps matches TRBD1 (6 bases). Trimming removed 2 bases at V and 5 bases at J, with 14 bases between. From germline, CDR1 is MNHEY and CDR2 SVGAGI. The CDR3 contains 15 residues. The DNA for the CDR3 is TGTGCCAGCAGTTACCTTTTTCAAGGGGGAGATACGCAGTATTTT. Protein product: CASSYLFQGGDTQYF.

J is TRBJ1-2 and V is TRBV9; 7 bases fit TRBD1. Germline CDR1 SGDLS, CDR2 YYNGEE. V gave up 5 bases and J gave up 5 bases; unmatched junction bases: 6. The CDR3 runs 13 residues. This CDR3 reads CASSAGQAYGYTF. CDR3 DNA sequence: TGTGCCAGCAGTGCTGGACAGGCTTATGGCTACACCTTC.

This rearrangement joins TRBV7-9 to TRBJ2-1; D remains ambiguous. The CDR3 consists of 11 residues. Germline V gene data show CDR1 as SEHNR and CDR2 as FQNEAQ (reference sequence). V gave up 1 base and J gave up 11 bases, with 6 bases separating them. In nucleotides, the CDR3 is TGTGCCAGCAGCTTAGGCCCCCAGCAGTTCTTC. This codes for CASSLGPQQFF.

The chain links TRBV25-1 to TRBJ1-4, with a weak D call TRBD1 (5 bases). The CDR3 totals 16 residues. Germline values: CDR1 MGHDK, CDR2 SYGVNS. The V gene lost 5 bases and the J gene lost 15 bases, with 28 bases spanning the gap. This CDR3 is CASSKITTSDSGAMFF. DNA of the CDR3: TGTGCCAGCAGTAAAATAACGACCTCGGACTCCGGGGCGATGTTTTTT.

The V call is TRBV6-2 or TRBV6-3, the J call TRBJ2-6, with TRBD1 identical over 10 bases. Looked up from germline, CDR1 is MNHEY and CDR2 is SVGEGT. The CDR3 totals 19 residues. V lost 2 bases to trimming and J lost 1 base; unmatched junction nucleotides: 8. CDR3 sequence: CASSYVSGQGVSGANVLTF. DNA of the CDR3: TGTGCCAGCAGTTACGTCTCCGGACAGGGGGTGTCTGGGGCCAACGTCCTGACTTTC.

V and J are TRBV30 and TRBJ1-5; the match to TRBD1 covers 8 bases. The germline CDR1 and CDR2 sequences are GTSNPN and SVGIG (reference sequence). CDR3 length: 14 amino acids. V dropped 8 bases and J dropped 7; count of bases not matched to a gene: 13. The CDR3: CALQETGAGQPQHF. CDR3 in DNA: TGTGCCCTTCAAGAGACAGGGGCTGGGCAGCCCCAGCATTTT.

The chain has TRBV10-2 and TRBJ2-5, with 10 nucleotides matching TRBD2. In germline, CDR1 is WSHSY, CDR2 SAAADI. V lost 6 bases to trimming and J lost 3 bases; unmatched junction nucleotides: 4. The CDR3 is 14 residues long. In DNA form, the CDR3 reads TGCGCCAGCAGGCTAGCGGGGGTGAAAGAGACCCAGTACTTC. This gives the protein CASRLAGVKETQYF.

The chain couples TRBV24-1 to TRBJ2-1; perhaps TRBD2 as D (5 bases). V was cut by 2 bases and J by 1 base, with 11 bases left in between. This CDR3 spans 16 amino acids. Germline CDR1 and CDR2: KGHDR and SFDVKD. This CDR3 reads CATSDSRRGSYNEQFF. The CDR3 DNA sequence: TGTGCCACCAGTGATTCCAGGAGAGGGTCCTACAATGAGCAGTTCTTC.

The chain recombines TRBV6-5 with TRBJ1-3; a weak D match, TRBD1 (5 bases). V was shortened by 6 bases and J by 3 bases, with 9 bases between the two germline ends. Germline-derived CDR1 and CDR2 are MNHEY and SVGAGI. The CDR3 is made up of 13 amino acids. CDR3 coding DNA: TGTGCCAGCAGGCAGGGAAGTGGAAACACCATATATTTT. Its translation: CASRQGSGNTIYF.